The 3 T cell receptor beta chains below all came from one sample that was sequenced in a study of T-cell memory formation after mild COVID-19. One entry per CDR3 protein, called by TCRdb with MiXCR from the 5' RACE reads. The table shows 300,000 to 400,000 distinct CDR3 sequences, with 10% to 15% occurring only once. Source material: PBMCs or a T cell subset sorted from them (not recorded which). Receptor source: a man aged 18 to 29 who had mild COVID-19 (a few samples of this study predate the infection). Cell type and time point are not known.

In its sample, this clonotype was seen a few times. A read error may explain this, as a much larger clone is one base away. The rearrangement joins TRBV5-1 to TRBJ2-3; no clear D. In germline, CDR1 is SGHRS, CDR2 YFSETQ. The CDR3 totals 12 residues. Trimming removed 6 bases at V and 1 base at J, with 6 bases between. In DNA, the CDR3 is TGCGCCAGCAACCGGGGCACAGATACGCAGTATTTT. Protein sequence: CASNRGTDTQYF.

The genes are TRBV4-3 and TRBJ1-6; no clear D. Trimming stripped 0 bases from V and 7 bases from J, with 13 bases between. CDR1 is LGHNA, CDR2 YSLEER, per germline. CDR3 length: 16 amino acids. CDR3 loop: CASSQELGWRNSPLHF. The CDR3 DNA reads as TGCGCCAGCAGCCAAGAACTTGGATGGAGGAATTCACCCCTCCACTTT.

This clonotype was seen a few times. V is TRBV24-1 and J is TRBJ2-1, with D perhaps TRBD2 (6 bases). From germline, CDR1 is KGHDR and CDR2 SFDVKD. The V gene lost 5 bases and the J gene lost 4 bases, with 11 bases spanning the gap. The CDR3 has 14 residues. CDR3 DNA: TGTGCCACCAGTGTTGACGGGGGTTACAATGAGCAGTTCTTC. Its translation is CATSVDGGYNEQFF.